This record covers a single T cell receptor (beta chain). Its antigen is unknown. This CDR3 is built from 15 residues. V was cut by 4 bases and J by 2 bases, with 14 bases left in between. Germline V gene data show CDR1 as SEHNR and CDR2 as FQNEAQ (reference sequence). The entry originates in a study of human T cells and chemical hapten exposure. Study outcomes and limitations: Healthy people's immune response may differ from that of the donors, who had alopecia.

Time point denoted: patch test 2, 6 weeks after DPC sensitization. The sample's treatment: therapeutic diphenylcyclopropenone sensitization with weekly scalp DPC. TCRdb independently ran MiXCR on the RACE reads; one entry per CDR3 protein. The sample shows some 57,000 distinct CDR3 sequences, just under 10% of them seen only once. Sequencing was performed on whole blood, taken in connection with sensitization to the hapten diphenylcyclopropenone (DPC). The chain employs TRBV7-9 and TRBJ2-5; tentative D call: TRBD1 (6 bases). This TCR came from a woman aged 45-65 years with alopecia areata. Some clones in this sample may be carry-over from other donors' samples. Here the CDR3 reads CASSSPGQAQETQYF. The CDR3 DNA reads TGTGCCAGCAGCTCACCGGGACAAGCACAAGAGACCCAGTACTTC.